This is a list of T cell receptor beta chains from one sample in a study of shared clonotypes between healthy human individuals. Using immunoSEQ multiplex PCR, the repertoire was profiled, and TCRdb retains in-frame clones only, with some absent. The repertoire holds 300,000 to 400,000 clones, with around four fifths as singletons. The sample consisted of memory CD4+ T cells sorted from blood. These receptors were collected from a man under 40 in good health. Both conserved end residues are trimmed from each CDR3. Fields, in order: V gene, D gene, CDR3 protein. D genes are given only for firm matches.

V: TRBV7-8; D: .; CDR3: ASSRDGNQPQH
V: TRBV19; D: .; CDR3: ASSISSNQPQH
V: TRBV19; D: .; CDR3: ATGPGIIAANQETQY
V: TRBV7-9; D: .; CDR3: ASSPLSPQGGYT
V: TRBV29-1; D: TRBD1; CDR3: SVKGQGAQPQH
V: TRBV6-1; D: .; CDR3: ASSETGGGDQPQH
V: TRBV6-1; D: .; CDR3: ASRGQAAGTGELF
V: TRBV5-6; D: .; CDR3: ASSFRDAGNTEAF
V: TRBV5-6; D: .; CDR3: ASSPEITGAKNIQY
V: TRBV19; D: .; CDR3: ASSTLGGTNQPQH